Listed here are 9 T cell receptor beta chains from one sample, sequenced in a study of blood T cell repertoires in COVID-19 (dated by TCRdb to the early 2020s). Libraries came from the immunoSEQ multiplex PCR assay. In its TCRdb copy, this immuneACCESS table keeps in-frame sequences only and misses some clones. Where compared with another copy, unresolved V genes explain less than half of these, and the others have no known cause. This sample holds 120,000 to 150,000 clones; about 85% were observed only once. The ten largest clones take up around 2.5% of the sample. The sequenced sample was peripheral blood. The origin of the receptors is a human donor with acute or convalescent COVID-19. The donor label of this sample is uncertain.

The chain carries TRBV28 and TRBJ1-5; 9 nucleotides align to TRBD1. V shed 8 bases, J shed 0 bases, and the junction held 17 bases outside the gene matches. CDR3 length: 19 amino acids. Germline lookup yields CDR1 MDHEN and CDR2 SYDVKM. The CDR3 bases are TGTGCCAGCCGGGACAGGGTTTCGGGGAATCGCGATAGCAATCAGCCCCAGCATTTT. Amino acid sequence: CASRDRVSGNRDSNQPQHF.

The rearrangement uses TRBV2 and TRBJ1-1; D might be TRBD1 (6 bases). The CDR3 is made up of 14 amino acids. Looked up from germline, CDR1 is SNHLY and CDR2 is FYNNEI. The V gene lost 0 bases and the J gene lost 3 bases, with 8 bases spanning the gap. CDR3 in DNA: TGTGCCAGCAGTGAAGCTACAGGGCACACTGAAGCTTTCTTT. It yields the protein CASSEATGHTEAFF.

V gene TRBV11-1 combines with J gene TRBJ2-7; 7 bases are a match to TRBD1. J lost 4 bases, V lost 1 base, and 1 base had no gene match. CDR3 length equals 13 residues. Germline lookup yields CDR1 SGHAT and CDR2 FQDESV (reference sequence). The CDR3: CASSLGDSYEQYF. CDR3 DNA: TGTGCCAGCAGCTTAGGGGACAGTTACGAGCAGTACTTC.

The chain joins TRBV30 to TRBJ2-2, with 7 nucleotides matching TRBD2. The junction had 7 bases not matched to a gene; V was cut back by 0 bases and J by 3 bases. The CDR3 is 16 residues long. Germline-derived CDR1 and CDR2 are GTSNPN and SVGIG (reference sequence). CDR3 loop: CAWSVLEAGDTGELFF. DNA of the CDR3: TGTGCCTGGAGTGTACTGGAGGCGGGAGACACCGGGGAGCTGTTTTTT.

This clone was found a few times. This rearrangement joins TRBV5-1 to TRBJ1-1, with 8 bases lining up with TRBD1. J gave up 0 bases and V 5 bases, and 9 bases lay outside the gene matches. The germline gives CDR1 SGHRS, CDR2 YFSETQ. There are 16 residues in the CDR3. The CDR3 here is CASRTERTGMNTEAFF. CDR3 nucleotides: TGCGCCAGCAGAACAGAACGGACAGGGATGAACACTGAAGCTTTCTTT.

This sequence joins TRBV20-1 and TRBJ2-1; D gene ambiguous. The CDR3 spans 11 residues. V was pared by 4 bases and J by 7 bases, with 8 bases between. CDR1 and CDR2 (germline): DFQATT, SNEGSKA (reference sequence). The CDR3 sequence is CSAKAPNEQFF. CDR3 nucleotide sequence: TGCAGTGCTAAAGCCCCGAATGAGCAGTTCTTC.

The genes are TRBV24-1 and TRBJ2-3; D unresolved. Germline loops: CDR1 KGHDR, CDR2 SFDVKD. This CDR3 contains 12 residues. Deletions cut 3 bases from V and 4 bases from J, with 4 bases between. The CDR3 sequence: CATSDTPDTQYF. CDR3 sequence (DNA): TGTGCCACCAGTGATACACCAGATACGCAGTATTTT.

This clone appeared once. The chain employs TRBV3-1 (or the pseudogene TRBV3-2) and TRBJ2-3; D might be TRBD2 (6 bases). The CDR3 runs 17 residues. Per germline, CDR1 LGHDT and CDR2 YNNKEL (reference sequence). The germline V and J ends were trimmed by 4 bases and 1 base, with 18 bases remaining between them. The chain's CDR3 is CASSRDFPRFGTDTQYF. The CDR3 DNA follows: TGTGCCAGCAGCCGGGACTTTCCTCGGTTCGGCACAGATACGCAGTATTTT.

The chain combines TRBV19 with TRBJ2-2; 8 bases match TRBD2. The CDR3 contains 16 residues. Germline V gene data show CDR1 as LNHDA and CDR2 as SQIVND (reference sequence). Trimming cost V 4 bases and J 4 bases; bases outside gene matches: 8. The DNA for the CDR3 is TGTGCCAGTAGTACGGGACTAGTTTGGGGCACCGGGGAGCTGTTTTTT. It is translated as CASSTGLVWGTGELFF. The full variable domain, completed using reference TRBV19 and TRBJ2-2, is DGGITQSPKYLFRKEGQNVTLSCEQNLNHDAMYWYRQDPGQGLRLIYYSQIVNDFQKGDIAEGYSVSREKKESFPLTVTSAQKNPTAFYLCASSTGLVWGTGELFFGEGSRLTVL.